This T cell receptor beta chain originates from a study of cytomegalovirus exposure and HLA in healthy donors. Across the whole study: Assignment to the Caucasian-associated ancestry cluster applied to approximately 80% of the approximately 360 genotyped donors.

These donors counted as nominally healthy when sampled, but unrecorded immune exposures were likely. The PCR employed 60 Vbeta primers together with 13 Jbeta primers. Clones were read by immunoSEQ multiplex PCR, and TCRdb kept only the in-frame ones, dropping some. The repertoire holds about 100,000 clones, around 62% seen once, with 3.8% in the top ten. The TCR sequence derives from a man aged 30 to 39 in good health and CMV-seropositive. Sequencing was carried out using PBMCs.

In nucleotides, the CDR3 is TGTGCCAGCAGTCTAGCGGGGGGGCTGGAGCAGTTCTTC. The encoded protein is CASSLAGGLEQFF. The V call is TRBV6-5, the J call TRBJ2-1, with 12 bases lining up with TRBD2. CDR1 and CDR2 from the germline V gene are MNHEY and SVGAGI. The CDR3 has 13 residues. J was trimmed by 10 bases and V by 5 bases; bases with no gene match: 3.